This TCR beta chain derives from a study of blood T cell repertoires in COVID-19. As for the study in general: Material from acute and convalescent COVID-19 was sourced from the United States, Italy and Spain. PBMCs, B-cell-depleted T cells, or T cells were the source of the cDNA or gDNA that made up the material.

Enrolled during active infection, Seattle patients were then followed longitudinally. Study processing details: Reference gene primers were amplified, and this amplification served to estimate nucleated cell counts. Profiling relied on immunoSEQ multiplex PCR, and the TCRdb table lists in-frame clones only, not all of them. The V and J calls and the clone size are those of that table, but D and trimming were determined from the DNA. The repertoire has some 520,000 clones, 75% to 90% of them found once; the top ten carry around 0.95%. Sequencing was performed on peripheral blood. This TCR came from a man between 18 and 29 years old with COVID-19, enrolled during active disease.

The DNA of the CDR3 is TGTGCCAGCAGCGCAGACAGGGCCTTGAGGGAGACCCAGTACTTC. Translating gives CASSADRALRETQYF. This rearrangement joins TRBV5-4 to TRBJ2-5, with 7 bases that match TRBD1. CDR1 and CDR2 from the germline V gene are SGHNT and YYREEE (reference sequence). After removal of 4 bases from V and 5 bases from J, the junction contained 11 bases not matched to a gene. The CDR3 has 15 amino acids.